These 4 T cell receptor beta chains originate from one sample sequenced in a study of glioma-infiltrating T cells after dendritic cell vaccination. Profiled with immunoSEQ multiplex PCR; TCRdb holds only in-frame clones, not every one. The data hold 4,000 or so clones, with under 95% observed a single time. The input for sequencing was blood, taken before dendritic cell vaccination. The receptors here all came from a human donor with glioblastoma.

The V call is TRBV28, the J call TRBJ1-5; 10 positions agree with TRBD1. Trimming removed 7 bases from V and 4 bases from J; junction bases left unmatched: 7. The CDR3 is 15 amino acids. CDR1 and CDR2 (germline): MDHEN, SYDVKM. The CDR3 protein is CASMYRDRGNQPQHF. DNA for the CDR3: TGTGCCAGCATGTACCGGGACAGGGGAAATCAGCCCCAGCATTTT.

This chain joins TRBV11-2 and TRBJ2-7; D uncertain. In germline, CDR1 is SGHAT, CDR2 FQNNGV. The CDR3 sequence is 14 residues long. The germline V and J ends were trimmed by 0 bases and 2 bases, with 8 bases remaining between them. CDR3 amino acids: CASSLDLRTYEQYF. CDR3 nucleotides: TGTGCCAGCAGCTTAGATCTCAGGACCTACGAGCAGTACTTC.

The count of this clone is one. The sample has other DNA sequences that encode this CDR3 too. The J gene is TRBJ2-2, the V gene TRBV4-1; TRBD2 matches at 8 bases. CDR3 length equals 15 residues. Germline V gene data show CDR1 as MGHRA and CDR2 as YSYEKL. The trim removed 1 base at V and 5 bases at J, leaving 3 bases unmatched. The CDR3 bases are TGCGCCAGCAGCCAAGGGCGGGAGGTTACCGGGGAGCTGTTTTTT. As protein: CASSQGREVTGELFF.

The chain joins TRBV7-8 to TRBJ1-1; D uncertain. Germline CDR1 reads SGHVS; CDR2 reads FQNEAQ. This CDR3 region has 16 residues. The germline V and J ends were trimmed by 4 bases and 3 bases, with 18 bases remaining between them. In DNA form, the CDR3 reads TGTGCCAGCAGCTCAAATAACCTGAGAGGGTACACTGAAGCTTTCTTT. Protein product: CASSSNNLRGYTEAFF.